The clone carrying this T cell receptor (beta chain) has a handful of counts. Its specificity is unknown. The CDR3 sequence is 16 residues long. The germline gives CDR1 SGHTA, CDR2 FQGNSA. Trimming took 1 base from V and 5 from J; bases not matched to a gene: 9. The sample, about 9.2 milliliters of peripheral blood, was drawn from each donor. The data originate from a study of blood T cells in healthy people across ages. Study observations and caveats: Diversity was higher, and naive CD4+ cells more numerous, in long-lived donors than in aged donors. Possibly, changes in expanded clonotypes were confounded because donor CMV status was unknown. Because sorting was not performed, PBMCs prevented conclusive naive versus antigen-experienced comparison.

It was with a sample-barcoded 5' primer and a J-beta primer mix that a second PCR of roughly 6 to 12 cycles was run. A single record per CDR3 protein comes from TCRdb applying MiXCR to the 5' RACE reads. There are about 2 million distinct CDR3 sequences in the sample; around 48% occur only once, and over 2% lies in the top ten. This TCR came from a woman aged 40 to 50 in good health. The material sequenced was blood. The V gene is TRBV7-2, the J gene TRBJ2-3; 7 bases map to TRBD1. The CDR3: CASSLDRGRGIDTQYF. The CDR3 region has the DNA TGTGCCAGCAGCTTAGATAGGGGGCGAGGTATAGATACGCAGTATTTT. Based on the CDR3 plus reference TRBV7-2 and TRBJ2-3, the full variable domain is GAGVSQSPSNKVTEKGKDVELRCDPISGHTALYWYRQSLGQGLEFLIYFQGNSAPDKSGLPSDRFSAERTGGSVSTLTIQRTQQEDSAVYLCASSLDRGRGIDTQYFGPGTRLTVL.